A selection of T cell receptor beta chains follows, all from one sample in a study of cytomegalovirus exposure and HLA in healthy donors. Using immunoSEQ multiplex PCR, the repertoire was profiled, and TCRdb retains in-frame clones only, with some absent. Altogether 180,000 or so clones are present, under 85% being singletons, with the ten largest covering 2.5% to 3.5%. Material for sequencing was PBMCs. The receptors here all came from a female donor in good health and CMV-seronegative. Each CDR3 is given with its conserved first and last residue. D genes are given only for firm matches. Only part of the rows carry a size: once, few, many, or a class if the clone is expanded.

>TRBJ1-2|TRBV7-9|.|.
TGTGCCGCAGGGGTGCGGGGGGAAGTCCAGGGCTACACCTTC
CAAGVRGEVQGYTF
>TRBJ2-1|TRBV28|TRBD2|.
TGTGCCAGCACCCCCGCGGGACTAGCAGACAATGAGCAGTTCTTC
CASTPAGLADNEQFF
>TRBJ1-5|TRBV30|TRBD1|few
TGTGCCTGGAGCCCTTGGACAGGGAGGAGCAATCAGCCCCAGCATTTT
CAWSPWTGRSNQPQHF
>TRBJ1-2|TRBV5-1|.|.
TGCGCCAGCAGCTTGGACGGCTATGGCTACACCTTC
CASSLDGYGYTF
>TRBJ2-2|TRBV28|TRBD2|.
TGTGCCAGCAGTCTAGGCGGGGGGGCCTACGGGGAGCTGTTTTTT
CASSLGGGAYGELFF
>TRBJ2-7|TRBV15|TRBD2|.
TGTGCCACCAGCAGAGAAGGGACTAGCCATCCCTACGAGCAGTACTTC
CATSREGTSHPYEQYF
>TRBJ1-1|TRBV2|.|.
TGTGCCACCTCGACAGGAGTAACTGAAGCTTTCTTT
CATSTGVTEAFF
>TRBJ2-1|TRBV5-1|TRBD2|.
TGCGCCAGCAGCTTAGGACTAGCGGGAGGGTTAGCGGGAGATGAGCAGTTCTTC
CASSLGLAGGLAGDEQFF
>TRBJ2-7|TRBV27|.|.
TGTGCCAGCAGCCCGACAGGATTAACCTACGAGCAGTACTTC
CASSPTGLTYEQYF
>TRBJ2-7|TRBV15|TRBD1|once
TGTGCCACCAGTTGGACAGGGGACGGCAACGAGCAGTACTTC
CATSWTGDGNEQYF
>TRBJ1-2|TRBV23-1|.|.
TGCGCCAGCAGGCGGGAGCCACTACCCATATGGGGCTACACCTTC
CASRREPLPIWGYTF
>TRBJ2-7|TRBV6-5|TRBD1|.
TGTGCCAGCAGTTACGGGACAGGGGGTTACGAGCAGTACTTC
CASSYGTGGYEQYF
>TRBJ2-5|TRBV4-1|TRBD1|.
TGCGCCAGCAGCCAAGGACAGGGGCCGTTATACCAAGAGACCCAGTACTTC
CASSQGQGPLYQETQYF
>TRBJ2-1|TRBV11-2|.|.
TGTGCCAGCCACTGGGGTAGCGGCTACAATGAGCAGTTCTTC
CASHWGSGYNEQFF
>TRBJ1-5|TRBV7-9|TRBD1|.
TGTGCCAGCAGCTTCACTGGACAGGGTTCCAATCAGCCCCAGCATTTT
CASSFTGQGSNQPQHF
>TRBJ1-1|TRBV7-3|.|.
TGTGCCAGCAGCACCGCGGGACTGAACACTGAAGCTTTCTTT
CASSTAGLNTEAFF
>TRBJ1-1|TRBV6-6|.|.
TGTGCCACACGAGCTTCTATGAACACTGAAGCTTTCTTT
CATRASMNTEAFF
>TRBJ2-2|TRBV6-1|.|few
TGTGCCAGGCGGGACGAAAACACCGGGGAGCTGTTTTTT
CARRDENTGELFF
>TRBJ2-7|TRBV19|TRBD1|.
TGTGCCAGTAGTGACAGGGGTCTCTCCGAGCAGTACTTC
CASSDRGLSEQYF
>TRBJ2-7|TRBV10-3|.|.
TGTGCCATCAGTGAGTCGAACGGACTCAAGTCCTACGAGCAGTACTTC
CAISESNGLKSYEQYF
>TRBJ2-3|TRBV28|TRBD2|.
TGTGCCAGCCGTAGCGGGAGGGCCTGGGCGCAGTATTTT
CASRSGRAWAQYF
>TRBJ1-2|TRBV29-1|.|.
TGCAGCGTTGAGGGAGTGGAGTATGGCTACACCTTC
CSVEGVEYGYTF
>TRBJ1-5|TRBV4-1|.|.
TGCGCCAGCAGCCAAGTTACGGGGGGGAGCAATCAGCCCCAGCATTTT
CASSQVTGGSNQPQHF
>TRBJ2-3|TRBV11-1|TRBD2|.
TGTGCCAGCAGCTTAGCAACGGGGGGTGGCACAGATACGCAGTATTTT
CASSLATGGGTDTQYF
>TRBJ2-1|TRBV15|TRBD2|few
TGTGCCACCACGGCGGCGGGGGGGAGGTACAATGAGCAGTTCTTC
CATTAAGGRYNEQFF
>TRBJ1-5|TRBV28|TRBD1|.
TGTGCCAGCAGTTTGGGACAGGGGGTAAATCAGCCCCAGCATTTT
CASSLGQGVNQPQHF
>TRBJ2-7|TRBV28|.|.
TGTGCCAGCAGTTTTCGAGGGGGCGAGCAGTACTTC
CASSFRGGEQYF
>TRBJ1-2|TRBV10-3|.|.
TGTGCCATCAGTGAGTCGTTCGTTCCAGGGGTATATGGCTACACCTTC
CAISESFVPGVYGYTF
>TRBJ2-3|TRBV29-1|TRBD2|.
TGCAGCGTTGCTAGCGGGGGGGCATTGGATACGCAGTATTTT
CSVASGGALDTQYF
>TRBJ2-1|TRBV6-5|TRBD2|few
TGTGCCAGCAGCCGCGGGAGCCTCTCCTACAATGAGCAGTTCTTC
CASSRGSLSYNEQFF
>TRBJ2-7|TRBV30|.|.
TGTGCCTGGAGCCCCAACAAGGGGCCTTCCTACGAGCAGTACTTC
CAWSPNKGPSYEQYF
>TRBJ2-7|TRBV19|TRBD1|once
TGTGCCAGTACACACTTCTACCGGGACAGGGGCGTCCTAAGCTCCTACGGGCAGTACTTC
CASTHFYRDRGVLSSYGQYF
>TRBJ1-1|TRBV19|TRBD1|.
TGTGCCAGTAGTATAGCTGCCAGACAGGGCCACACTGAAGCTTTCTTT
CASSIAARQGHTEAFF
>TRBJ1-2|TRBV7-9|TRBD1|.
TGTGCCAGCAGCACGGACAGGGCCCTTGACTATGGCTACACCTTC
CASSTDRALDYGYTF
>TRBJ1-6|TRBV7-2|TRBD1|.
TGTGCCAGCAGCCCCAGGACAGGGGGCTATAATTCACCCCTCCACTTT
CASSPRTGGYNSPLHF
>TRBJ1-4|TRBV5-6|.|few
TGTGCCAGCAGCTCAGACAGGACAACTAATGAAAAACTGTTTTTT
CASSSDRTTNEKLFF
>TRBJ2-1|TRBV10-1|TRBD1|.
TGCGCCAGCAGTGGGACAGGAGGATACAATGAGCAGTTCTTC
CASSGTGGYNEQFF
>TRBJ1-2|TRBV18|TRBD1|.
TGTGCCAGCTCACCCCCGGGACAGCTAAACTATGGCTACACCTTC
CASSPPGQLNYGYTF
>TRBJ1-2|TRBV4-1|.|few
TGCGCCAGCAGCCCCAACCCGACGGACACCGGCCATGGCTACACCTTC
CASSPNPTDTGHGYTF
>TRBJ1-2|TRBV19|TRBD1|once
TGTGCCAGTAGTCGACAGGGGACATCTAGCCATGGCTACACCTTC
CASSRQGTSSHGYTF
>TRBJ2-2|TRBV7-2|TRBD2|.
TGTGCCAGCAGCTCCATCCCGGGGGGCACCGGGGAGCTGTTTTTT
CASSSIPGGTGELFF
>TRBJ2-1|TRBV5-1|TRBD1|once
TGCGCCAGCAGCTTAGAGGGGGCAGGATACAATGAGCAGTTCTTC
CASSLEGAGYNEQFF
>TRBJ1-5|TRBV2|TRBD1|.
TGTGCCAGCCGACAGGGGTTAACTCAGCCCCAGCATTTT
CASRQGLTQPQHF
>TRBJ2-2|TRBV28|TRBD1|once
TGTGCCAGCAGTTTCGGGTGGACAGGGGCCACCGGGGAGCTGTTTTTT
CASSFGWTGATGELFF
>TRBJ2-5|TRBV6-1|.|.
TGTGCCAGCCGCGTGGCGGGGTCCCAAGAGACCCAGTACTTC
CASRVAGSQETQYF
>TRBJ1-1|TRBV5-6|.|.
TGTGCCAGCAGCTTGGGGGGGCCCACTGAAGCTTTCTTT
CASSLGGPTEAFF